Each of the 16 T cell receptor beta chains below was sequenced from the same sample in a study of regulatory T cells in long-lasting Graves disease. Researchers made TCR beta libraries by using iRepertoire HTBI primers and running Arm-PCR on CDR3 regions. TCRdb re-called the multiplex PCR reads through MiXCR, storing one row per CDR3 protein. The table lists hundreds of thousands of distinct CDR3 sequences, roughly a sixth of them singletons. This sample's time point: newly diagnosed GD, antithyroid drugs for less than 3 months. With RNA extracted from PBMCs as input, the TCR library was made. The sample consisted of peripheral blood mononuclear cells (PBMCs), taken at new diagnosis, from a patient treated with antithyroid drugs. These TCRs come from a female donor with Graves disease.

The sample holds many counts of this clonotype. This chain uses TRBV4-2 with TRBJ1-1; D remains ambiguous. Germline V gene data show CDR1 as LGHNA and CDR2 as YNFKEQ. V shed 0 bases and J shed 8 bases, with 10 bases lying between them. The CDR3 totals 13 residues. The CDR3 protein is CASSQDGENEAFF. DNA of the CDR3: TGTGCCAGCAGCCAAGACGGGGAGAACGAAGCTTTCTTT.

V and J are TRBV6-2 or TRBV6-3 and TRBJ2-1; possible D gene TRBD2, 5 bases. The germline V and J ends were trimmed by 8 bases and 6 bases, with 20 bases remaining between them. Germline V gives CDR1 MNHEY, CDR2 SVGEGT. The CDR3 consists of 15 residues. CDR3 sequence (DNA): TGTGCCAGCTGCCTGTGGGTCGATGCGGGCAATGAGCAGTTCTTC. Its protein product is CASCLWVDAGNEQFF.

Concerning this clonotype: Given a much more abundant clone one base away, this may be a read error. The genes are TRBV18 and TRBJ2-3; D may be TRBD1 (6 bases). The CDR3 runs 13 residues. Germline-derived CDR1 and CDR2 are KGHSH and LQKENI. The DNA of the CDR3 is TGTGCCAGCTCACCACCGACGACAGGTACGCAGTATTTT. Amino acids: CASSPPTTGTQYF.

This clonotype was counted a few times. The chain combines TRBV5-1 with TRBJ1-4; D might be TRBD1 (5 bases). V lost 4 bases and J 7 bases, leaving 26 bases between the germline ends. The CDR3 has 18 residues. CDR1 is SGHRS, CDR2 YFSETQ, per germline. The CDR3 sequence is CASSPEARQFLSGEKLFF. CDR3 in DNA: TGCGCCAGCAGCCCAGAAGCCCGACAGTTTCTTTCAGGTGAAAAACTGTTTTTT. Using reference TRBV5-1 and TRBJ1-4 for the parts outside the CDR3, the full variable domain is KAGVTQTPRYLIKTRGQQVTLSCSPISGHRSVSWYQQTPGQGLQFLFEYFSETQRNKGNFPGRFSGRQFSNSRSEMNVSTLELGDSALYLCASSPEARQFLSGEKLFFGSGTQLSVL.

This clonotype was counted ten times or more. V usage is TRBV4-1 and J usage is TRBJ2-7; 8 bases line up with TRBD1. Germline values: CDR1 MGHRA, CDR2 YSYEKL. This CDR3 is 16 amino acids long. The J segment lost 2 bases and the V segment lost 4 bases, leaving 10 bases of the junction unmatched. The CDR3 sequence is CASSPFSGQGTYEQYF. In nucleotides, the CDR3 is TGCGCCAGCAGCCCGTTTTCTGGACAGGGCACCTACGAGCAGTACTTC.

In regard to this clonotype: A much larger clone differs by one base, so this may be a read error. Because it lacks the conserved phenylalanine or tryptophan at the end, this CDR3 is likely a read error. The rearrangement uses TRBV24-1 and TRBJ2-1; tentatively, D is TRBD1 (8 bases). Per the germline V gene, CDR1 is KGHDR and CDR2 is SFDVKD. V was pared by 6 bases and J by 9 bases, with 11 bases between. The CDR3 covers 12 residues. The CDR3 is CATSTGGVEQFS. CDR3 coding DNA: TGTGCCACCAGTACAGGGGGGGTTGAGCAGTTCTCC.

This clonotype was seen a few times. This sequence joins TRBV5-4 and TRBJ2-3, with a weak D call TRBD1 (6 bases). Deletions cut 1 base from V and 3 bases from J, with 12 bases between. The germline V gene encodes CDR1 SGHNT and CDR2 YYREEE (reference sequence). This CDR3 is 15 amino acids long. CDR3 in DNA: TGTGCCAGCAGCTTGAGCCAGGGGATAACAGATACGCAGTATTTT. Encoded protein: CASSLSQGITDTQYF.

This sequence joins TRBV7-9 and TRBJ1-1, with TRBD1 matching 8 bases. V was clipped by 5 bases and J by 7 bases; unmatched bases: 21. The CDR3 contains 18 residues. Germline V lookup: CDR1 SEHNR, CDR2 FQNEAQ (reference sequence). CDR3 sequence reads: CASSPISPGPGGFLEAFF. CDR3 coding DNA: TGTGCCAGCAGCCCAATTTCCCCTGGGCCAGGGGGCTTTCTTGAAGCTTTCTTT.

This clonotype showed up just a few times. The genes are TRBV29-1 and TRBJ2-7; possibly TRBD1 for D (5 bases). The germline CDR1 and CDR2 sequences are SQVTM and ANQGSEA. The CDR3 has 13 residues. The CDR3 nucleotides are TGCGCAACAGGAGCCTCGACACCCTACGAGCAGTACTTC. Protein sequence: CATGASTPYEQYF.

This clonotype was detected many times. The gene calls are TRBV29-1 and TRBJ2-3, with 11 bases aligning to TRBD1. The CDR3 has 15 amino acids. Germline values: CDR1 SQVTM, CDR2 ANQGSEA. V shed 7 bases, J shed 3 bases, and the junction held 9 bases outside the gene matches. CDR3 loop: CSGGTGTGGTDTQYF. The CDR3 bases are TGCAGCGGTGGGACCGGGACAGGGGGGACAGATACGCAGTATTTT.

This clonotype has ten or more counts. The chain has TRBV7-9 and TRBJ2-7; TRBD1 is a possible D gene (5 bases). Germline CDR1 reads SEHNR; CDR2 reads FQNEAQ (reference sequence). The CDR3 covers 13 residues. V was cut by 6 bases and J by 1 base, with 10 bases left in between. The CDR3 loop reads CASRTDRSYEQYF. DNA of the CDR3: TGTGCCAGCAGGACAGACAGATCCTACGAGCAGTACTTC.

This clonotype has a handful of counts. The chain joins TRBV6-1 to TRBJ2-7; TRBD1 matches 9 bases. V gave up 10 bases and J gave up 5 bases; unmatched junction bases: 9. The CDR3 loop spans 13 amino acids. CDR1 and CDR2 from the germline V gene are MNHNS and SASEGT. In DNA form, the CDR3 reads TGTGCCATAACCGGACAGGGGTTCAACGAGCAGTACTTC. This encodes CAITGQGFNEQYF.

This sequence joins TRBV12-3 or TRBV12-4 and TRBJ1-5; 7 bases align to TRBD1. This CDR3 contains 14 residues. With V trimmed by 6 bases and J by 2 bases, 4 bases remained unmatched. The DNA for the CDR3 is TGTGCCAGCAGGTCCGACAGGGGCAATCAGCCCCAGCATTTT. Its translation is CASRSDRGNQPQHF.

V gene TRBV10-3 combines with J gene TRBJ2-7; 7 bases line up with TRBD1. Germline CDR1 reads ENHRY; CDR2 reads SYGVKD. Trimming at V came to 6 bases and at J to 6 bases, leaving 5 bases not matched to a gene. CDR3 size: 12 residues. In DNA form, the CDR3 reads TGTGCCATCAGGACAGGGACGTTCGAGCAGTACTTC. Amino acid sequence: CAIRTGTFEQYF.

The table lists this clonotype with many counts. The chain has TRBV27 and TRBJ2-7; maybe TRBD2 (7 bases). Per the germline V gene, CDR1 is MNHEY and CDR2 is SMNVEV (reference sequence). V was pared by 4 bases and J by 9 bases, with 22 bases between. CDR3 length: 15 residues. CDR3 loop: CASSSTGLAGEGQYF. CDR3 coding DNA: TGTGCCAGCAGTTCAACAGGGTTGGCGGGAGAGGGGCAGTACTTC.

This clonotype has only a few counts. This chain joins TRBV19 and TRBJ1-6; D remains unclear. V lost 6 bases and J 8 bases, leaving 14 bases between the germline ends. Germline CDR1 LNHDA, CDR2 SQIVND (reference sequence). CDR3 length: 14 amino acids. The CDR3 DNA follows: TGTGCCAGTAGGGGCGGCGAGGGTTATTCACCCCTCCACTTT. Its protein product is CASRGGEGYSPLHF.